This T cell receptor (beta chain) came from a study of beta chain features in type 1 diabetes. The sequenced template was cDNA made from the entire isolated RNA. Some clones are missing from TCRdb's copy, which holds only in-frame ones; the method was immunoSEQ multiplex PCR. The profile shows about 260,000 clones, more than 65% of them singletons. This clone has a single count. The CDR3 runs 16 residues. Germline CDR1 is MDHEN and CDR2 is SYDVKM. V shed 5 bases and J shed 1 base, with 15 bases lying between them. Staining for CD45RO/CCR7/CD25/CD127/CD95/CD27 allowed sorting of CD4+ naive, central memory, regulatory and stem cell-like memory cells.

The TCR sequence derives from a young man in good health. Sequencing was done on a sample of naive CD4+ T cells from blood. The V call is TRBV28, the J call TRBJ2-1, with a tentative D call TRBD1 (6 bases). CDR3 coding DNA: TGTGCCAGCAGTACAGGGCCGAGGCGATCCTACAATGAGCAGTTCTTC. Protein product: CASSTGPRRSYNEQFF.